The 30 T cell receptor beta chains given below trace back to one sample, sequenced in a study of Ad26.COV2.S vaccination and SARS-CoV-2 variants. Described treatment: 15 to 20 received Ad26.COV2.S at low or high dose, single or two shots; 5 received placebo; per-sample allocation not given. The samples date from day 63 after the first vaccine or placebo injection. Clones were sequenced by immunoSEQ multiplex PCR, and TCRdb holds only the in-frame ones, with some missing. The sample carries around 400,000 clones, under 90% recorded once. Source: peripheral blood, taken in a trial of Ad26.COV2.S vaccine versus placebo. The receptors were sampled from a person aged 18 to 59 who received the Ad26.COV2.S COVID-19 vaccine or a placebo.

J is TRBJ2-5 and V is TRBV18; no clear D. The germline V gene encodes CDR1 KGHSH and CDR2 LQKENI. The CDR3 extends over 12 amino acids. V was shortened by 5 bases and J by 4 bases, with 8 bases between the two germline ends. The CDR3 DNA reads TGTGCCAGCTCATCTCTGGGAGAGACCCAGTACTTC. Translated, it gives CASSSLGETQYF.

The V and J genes are TRBV7-9 and TRBJ2-1; D perhaps matches TRBD1 (8 bases). The CDR3 consists of 13 residues. Trimming took off 6 bases at V and 9 bases at J, with 15 bases between the two ends. The V gene's germline CDR1 is SEHNR and CDR2 FQNEAQ (reference sequence). For the CDR3, the DNA is TGTGCCAGCAGTTTGACAGGGGAGGGTGAGCAGTTCTTC. It codes for CASSLTGEGEQFF.

This clone was seen only once. The J gene is TRBJ1-4, the V gene TRBV19, with TRBD1 matching over 10 bases. CDR1 and CDR2 (germline): LNHDA, SQIVND (reference sequence). With V trimmed by 3 bases and J by 8 bases, 9 bases remained unmatched. This CDR3 contains 16 residues. In DNA form, the CDR3 reads TGTGCCAGTAGTATCCGGACAGGGGGGGTACAAGAAAAACTGTTTTTT. Its protein is CASSIRTGGVQEKLFF.

The CDR3 DNA reads as TGTGCCAGCAGCCAACGGACAAACTATGGCTACACCTTC. The encoded protein is CASSQRTNYGYTF. The genes are TRBV3-1 (or the pseudogene TRBV3-2) and TRBJ1-2; D may be TRBD1 (5 bases). Trimming removed 2 bases at V and 2 bases at J, with 6 bases between. Germline-derived CDR1 and CDR2 are LGHDT and YNNKEL (reference sequence). This CDR3 region has 13 residues.

CDR3 coding DNA: TGTGCCAGCAGCCGGGCGGGCGGGAGCACAGATACGCAGTATTTT. The encoded protein is CASSRAGGSTDTQYF. The chain has TRBV5-8 and TRBJ2-3, with D perhaps matching TRBD2 (5 bases). The CDR3 is 15 amino acids. The germline V gene has CDR1 SGHTS and CDR2 YDEGEE. V dropped 4 bases and J dropped 0 bases, with 12 bases sitting between them.

The sample holds one count of this clone. The CDR3 nucleotides are TGCGCCAGCAGCTTGGCCCTTTCGGGACAGGGATATGAAAAACTGTTTTTT. This sequence encodes CASSLALSGQGYEKLFF. V usage is TRBV5-1 and J usage is TRBJ1-4, with 9 nucleotides matching TRBD1. Germline V gives CDR1 SGHRS, CDR2 YFSETQ. CDR3 size: 17 residues. V lost 0 bases, J lost 6 bases, and 9 bases stayed unmatched.

Here the CDR3 reads CASSKYDRRDQPQHF. As DNA, the CDR3 is TGTGCCAGTAGTAAGTACGACAGGCGCGATCAGCCCCAGCATTTT. V gene TRBV19 combines with J gene TRBJ1-5, with D tentatively TRBD1 (6 bases). Trimming took 4 bases from V and 5 from J, leaving 15 bases between them. The CDR3 totals 15 residues. The germline V gene has CDR1 LNHDA and CDR2 SQIVND (reference sequence). Using reference TRBV19 and TRBJ1-5 for the parts outside the CDR3, the full variable domain is DGGITQSPKYLFRKEGQNVTLSCEQNLNHDAMYWYRQDPGQGLRLIYYSQIVNDFQKGDIAEGYSVSREKKESFPLTVTSAQKNPTAFYLCASSKYDRRDQPQHFGDGTRLSIL.

The V gene is TRBV6-7, the J gene TRBJ1-1, with unresolved D. TRBV6-7 is designated an ORF whose function remains uncertain. Trimming stripped 1 base from V and 6 bases from J, with 9 bases between. CDR3 length: 13 amino acids. This CDR3 is CASSYLRPAEAFF. The CDR3, as DNA: TGTGCCAGCAGTTACTTAAGGCCGGCTGAAGCTTTCTTT.

This clone showed up just once. CDR3 coding DNA: TGTGCCAGTAACCCCTCGAACCGGGCAGGGAGTAAGCAGTACTTC. This codes for CASNPSNRAGSKQYF. This chain joins TRBV19 and TRBJ2-7; possibly TRBD1 or TRBD2 for D (5 bases each). The V end lost 7 bases, the J end lost 8 bases, and 24 bases lay between the germline ends. The CDR3 sequence is 15 residues long. From germline, CDR1 is LNHDA and CDR2 SQIVND (reference sequence).

The chain joins TRBV5-1 to TRBJ2-7; D remains unclear. Germline V gene sequence: CDR1 SGHRS, CDR2 YFSETQ. Trimming took off 4 bases at V and 4 bases at J, with 9 bases between the two ends. This CDR3 is 12 amino acids long. The chain's CDR3 is CASSESSYEQYF. Written as DNA, the CDR3 is TGCGCCAGCAGCGAATCCAGTTACGAGCAGTACTTC.

This sequence joins TRBV12-5 and TRBJ2-3, with TRBD1 matching over 7 bases. From germline, CDR1 is LGHNT and CDR2 FRNRAP. The CDR3 length is 16 residues. V lost 1 base and J lost 3; bases outside the gene matches: 7. CDR3 bases: TGTGCTAGTGGTTTGGCCCTACAGGGGTGGACAGATACGCAGTATTTT. Translation: CASGLALQGWTDTQYF.

DNA of the CDR3: TGTGCCAGCGGAGCAATTCGGGACTATGGCTACACCTTC. The encoded protein is CASGAIRDYGYTF. The chain links TRBV6-5 to TRBJ1-2, with D uncertain. Trimming left V 8 bases short and J 3 bases short, with 13 bases between. The CDR3 is 13 residues long. The V gene's germline CDR1 is MNHEY and CDR2 SVGAGI.

The V and J genes are TRBV6-6 and TRBJ2-1, with 11 bases lining up with TRBD2. Germline lookup yields CDR1 MNHNY and CDR2 SVGAGI (reference sequence). Germline trimming cut 2 bases from V and 8 bases from J; bases unmatched to any gene: 5. CDR3 size: 15 residues. The CDR3 coding sequence is TGTGCCAGCAGTTACATGACTAGCGGGAAGGATGAGCAGTTCTTC. The encoded protein is CASSYMTSGKDEQFF.

As DNA, the CDR3 is TGTGCCAGCTCACCATCCGGGACAGGGGGCTTGTACGAGCAGTACTTC. Protein sequence: CASSPSGTGGLYEQYF. The chain is built from TRBV18 and TRBJ2-7; 12 positions match TRBD1. V dropped 2 bases and J dropped 4; count of bases not matched to a gene: 6. This CDR3 region has 16 residues. CDR1 KGHSH and CDR2 LQKENI come from the germline V gene.

The rearrangement joins TRBV14 to TRBJ2-5; D gene ambiguous. V was clipped by 3 bases and J by 2 bases, with 7 bases between them. From germline, CDR1 is SGHDN and CDR2 FVKESK. There are 13 residues in the CDR3. CDR3 loop: CASSQTLQETQYF. The DNA of the CDR3 is TGTGCCAGCAGCCAGACTCTTCAAGAGACCCAGTACTTC.

The chain couples TRBV7-3 to TRBJ2-1, with 15 bases identical to TRBD2. Germline V gene sequence: CDR1 SGHTA, CDR2 FQGTGA. This CDR3 contains 18 residues. Trimming took 2 bases from V and 7 from J; bases not matched to a gene: 9. The CDR3 sequence is CASSLLPGLAGGRNEQFF. CDR3 nucleotides: TGTGCCAGCAGCTTATTACCGGGACTAGCGGGAGGCCGAAATGAGCAGTTCTTC.

The rearrangement uses TRBV29-1 and TRBJ1-1; D unclear. Trimming stripped 4 bases from V and 1 base from J, with 10 bases between. CDR1 and CDR2 from the germline V gene are SQVTM and ANQGSEA. The length of the CDR3 is 13 residues. The CDR3 sequence is CSVGIIENTEAFF. In DNA form, the CDR3 reads TGCAGCGTTGGTATTATAGAGAACACTGAAGCTTTCTTT. The whole variable domain, filled in from reference TRBV29-1 and TRBJ1-1, reads SAVISQKPSRDICQRGTSLTIQCQVDSQVTMMFWYRQQPGQSLTLIATANQGSEATYESGFVIDKFPISRPNLTFSTLTVSNMSPEDSSIYLCSVGIIENTEAFFGQGTRLTVV.

The gene calls are TRBV7-3 and TRBJ2-2; D not resolved. V dropped 6 bases and J dropped 0 bases, with 8 bases sitting between them. This CDR3 is 14 amino acids long. The germline gives CDR1 SGHTA, CDR2 FQGTGA. Here the CDR3 DNA reads TGTGCCAGCAGTAGAGGAGCGAACACCGGGGAGCTGTTTTTT. Protein: CASSRGANTGELFF.

The chain couples TRBV1 to TRBJ2-1; TRBD2 is the table's D call and was not checked against the DNA. TRBV1 is deemed a pseudogene. The CDR3 has 16 residues. CDR3 in amino acids: CTSSQAMRAAYNEQFF. DNA for the CDR3: TGCACCAGCAGCCAAGCGATGAGGGCCGCCTACAATGAGCAGTTCTTC.

This clone was seen a handful of times. CDR3 coding DNA: TGTGCCTGGAGTGATGGTGCAGCAGGGAACACTGAAGCTTTCTTT. This codes for CAWSDGAAGNTEAFF. The chain recombines TRBV30 with TRBJ1-1; D is ambiguous. Germline CDR1 and CDR2: GTSNPN and SVGIG (reference sequence). V was trimmed by 1 base and J by 1 base, leaving 13 bases between them. The CDR3 is made up of 15 amino acids.

The gene calls are TRBV2 and TRBJ2-5; D unresolved. This CDR3 region has 12 residues. V was trimmed by 3 bases and J by 5 bases, leaving 7 bases between them. The germline gives CDR1 SNHLY, CDR2 FYNNEI. The CDR3 reads CASSEQEETQYF. Written as DNA, the CDR3 is TGTGCCAGCAGTGAGCAAGAGGAGACCCAGTACTTC.

The V and J genes are TRBV2 and TRBJ1-5; 7 bases line up with TRBD1. V lost 4 bases, J lost 2 bases, and 5 bases stayed unmatched. The germline V gene encodes CDR1 SNHLY and CDR2 FYNNEI. The CDR3 length is 15 residues. The CDR3 DNA follows: TGTGCCAGCAGTGCCCAGGGGGGAGGCAATCAGCCCCAGCATTTT. Translated: CASSAQGGGNQPQHF.

This chain uses TRBV6-6 with TRBJ2-2; 7 bases are a match to TRBD1. Germline-derived CDR1 and CDR2 are MNHNY and SVGAGI (reference sequence). V was clipped by 6 bases and J by 1 base; unmatched bases: 5. The CDR3 has 15 amino acids. CDR3 amino acids: CASRLQGMNTGELFF. As DNA, the CDR3 is TGTGCCAGCAGGCTACAGGGGATGAACACCGGGGAGCTGTTTTTT.

The chain links TRBV28 to TRBJ2-1; TRBD1 is a possible D gene (6 bases). Trimming removed 2 bases from V and 9 bases from J, with 14 bases in between. CDR3 size: 14 residues. Germline V gene data show CDR1 as MDHEN and CDR2 as SYDVKM. CDR3 in amino acids: CASSLVRLQGEQFF. DNA for the CDR3: TGTGCCAGCAGTTTAGTCCGGCTACAGGGTGAGCAGTTCTTC.

The rearrangement links TRBV5-5 to TRBJ2-7, with unresolved D. The germline V gene has CDR1 SGHKS and CDR2 YYEKEE (reference sequence). The CDR3 runs 14 residues. Trimming stripped 4 bases from V and 3 bases from J, with 14 bases between. The CDR3 spells CASSSDFSLYEQYF. The CDR3 DNA sequence: TGTGCCAGCAGCAGCGACTTCTCGCTCTACGAGCAGTACTTC.

J is TRBJ1-5 and V is TRBV7-2; D is undetermined. Germline CDR1 is SGHTA and CDR2 is FQGNSA. V was trimmed by 1 base and J by 8 bases, leaving 9 bases between them. The CDR3 covers 13 residues. The CDR3 loop is CASSLGRREPQHF. The CDR3 nucleotides are TGTGCCAGCAGCTTAGGACGCCGGGAGCCCCAGCATTTT.

Worth noting for this clone: Sequence at one end of the junction differs from germline and may be a read error. The chain links TRBV15 to TRBJ2-2; a possible D gene is TRBD1 (6 bases). Germline CDR1 reads LNHNV; CDR2 reads YYDKDF (reference sequence). This CDR3 comprises 14 residues. The CDR3 here is CATCRGANTGELFF. CDR3 nucleotide sequence: TGTGCCACCTGCAGGGGCGCGAACACCGGGGAGCTGTTTTTT.

In its sample, this clone was seen a few times. This chain uses TRBV5-4 with TRBJ1-2, with a possible D match to TRBD1 (5 bases). V was clipped by 5 bases and J by 8 bases, with 16 bases between them. Germline-derived CDR1 and CDR2 are SGHNT and YYREEE (reference sequence). The CDR3 consists of 13 residues. Written as DNA, the CDR3 is TGTGCCAGCAGAGGGGCCGAGGAGTGGGGCTACACCTTC. Protein sequence: CASRGAEEWGYTF.

This sequence joins TRBV6-5 and TRBJ2-7; 9 positions agree with TRBD1. The CDR3 consists of 14 residues. The germline V gene has CDR1 MNHEY and CDR2 SVGAGI. V was pared by 5 bases and J by 6 bases, with 8 bases of the junction left unmatched. The CDR3: CASSLRQGVSEQYF. CDR3 DNA: TGTGCCAGCAGTCTCCGACAGGGGGTGAGCGAGCAGTACTTC.

The chain joins TRBV18 to TRBJ1-2; 10 bases fit TRBD1. The CDR3 sequence is 17 residues long. V was pared by 0 bases and J by 6 bases, with 10 bases of the junction left unmatched. Germline CDR1 is KGHSH and CDR2 is LQKENI. The CDR3 nucleotides are TGTGCCAGCTCACCACCTGGTCCCGGGACAGGGGTAGATGGCTACACCTTC. Protein: CASSPPGPGTGVDGYTF.